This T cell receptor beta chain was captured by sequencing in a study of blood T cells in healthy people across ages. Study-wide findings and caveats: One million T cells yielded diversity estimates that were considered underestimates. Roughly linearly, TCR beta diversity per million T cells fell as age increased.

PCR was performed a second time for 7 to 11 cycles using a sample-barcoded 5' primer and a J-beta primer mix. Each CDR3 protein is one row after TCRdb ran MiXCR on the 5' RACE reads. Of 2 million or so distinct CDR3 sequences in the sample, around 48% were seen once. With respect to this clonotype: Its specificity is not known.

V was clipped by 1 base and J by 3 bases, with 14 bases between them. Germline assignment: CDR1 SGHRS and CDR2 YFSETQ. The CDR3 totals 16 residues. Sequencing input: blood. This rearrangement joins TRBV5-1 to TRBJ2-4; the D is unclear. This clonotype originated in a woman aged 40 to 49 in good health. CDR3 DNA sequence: TGCGCCAGCAGCTTGTTTGAGAATATCGACAAAAACATTCAGTACTTC. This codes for CASSLFENIDKNIQYF.